This T cell receptor (beta chain) was obtained from a study of molecular identifiers for immune sequencing clone quantification. TCRdb passed the PCR reads through MiXCR, listing each CDR3 protein once. The sample holds more than 550,000 distinct CDR3 sequences, approximately 24% seen once. There are many counts of this clonotype. Trimming removed 0 bases at V and 3 bases at J, with 9 bases between. The CDR3 sequence is 14 residues long. Looked up from germline, CDR1 is SGHTA and CDR2 is FQGNSA. Sequencing input: naive CD8+ T cells from blood, with Jurkat cell RNA spiked in. The sample's subset: FACS-sorted CD8+CD4-CCR7+CD45RA+ naive T cells. The sequence was obtained from a human donor in good health. Some libraries in this study had Jurkat cell RNA spiked in. The V gene is TRBV7-2, the J gene TRBJ2-7, with D hard to call. The CDR3 nucleotides are TGTGCCAGCAGCTTAGCGCCTGCAGGCTACGAGCAGTACTTC. It codes for CASSLAPAGYEQYF.